This T cell receptor (beta chain) was found in a study of OX40 agonist ivuxolimab in advanced cancers. About the research overall: Six ivuxolimab dose levels, 0.01 to 10 mg/kg, were given intravenously every 2 weeks.

Overall study results and limits: Compared with CD4+, CD8+ T cells on average had more expanded clones.

Clones were read by immunoSEQ multiplex PCR, and TCRdb kept only the in-frame ones, dropping some. Of around 66,000 clones in the sample, about nine tenths were seen once. CDR3 size: 13 residues. Trimming removed 6 bases at V and 2 bases at J, with 10 bases between. Germline V lookup: CDR1 MNHEY, CDR2 SMNVEV (reference sequence). Comment on this clone: Its antigen is undetermined.

The source is an adult with an advanced solid tumor such as melanoma, head and neck, liver or kidney cancer. This specimen was CD4+ or CD8+ T cells sorted from blood, taken in a trial of the OX40 agonist ivuxolimab. The gene calls are TRBV27 and TRBJ1-2, with D hard to call. The CDR3 nucleotides are TGTGCCAGCAGCATAGACGGGAACTATGGCTACACCTTC. Translation gives CASSIDGNYGYTF.